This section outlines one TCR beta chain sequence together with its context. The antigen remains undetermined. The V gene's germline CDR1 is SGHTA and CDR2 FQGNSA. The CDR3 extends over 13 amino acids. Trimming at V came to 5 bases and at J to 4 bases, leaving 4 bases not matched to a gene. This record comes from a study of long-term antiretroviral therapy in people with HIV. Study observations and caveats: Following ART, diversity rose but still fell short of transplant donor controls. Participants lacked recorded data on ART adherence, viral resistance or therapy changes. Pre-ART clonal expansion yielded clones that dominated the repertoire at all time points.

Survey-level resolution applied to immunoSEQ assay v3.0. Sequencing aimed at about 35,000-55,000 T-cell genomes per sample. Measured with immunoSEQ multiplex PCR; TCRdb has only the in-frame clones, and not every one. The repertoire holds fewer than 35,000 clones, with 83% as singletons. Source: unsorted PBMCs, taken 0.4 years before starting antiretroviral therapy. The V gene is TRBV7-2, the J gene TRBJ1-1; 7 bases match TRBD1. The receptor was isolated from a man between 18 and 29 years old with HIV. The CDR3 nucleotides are TGTGCCAGCAGCACCCGACAGGGCACTGAAGCTTTCTTT. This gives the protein CASSTRQGTEAFF.